Following are 12 T cell receptor beta chains from one sample sequenced in a study of blood T cells in healthy people across ages. The authors ran a second PCR of roughly 6 to 12 cycles using a sample-barcoded 5' primer and a J-beta primer mix. TCRdb reanalysed the 5' RACE reads using MiXCR and keeps one entry per CDR3 protein. The sample carries around 1,700,000 distinct CDR3 sequences, roughly 28% recorded once. What was sequenced was blood. Receptors were obtained from a woman aged 30 to 39 in good health.

This clonotype turned up a few times. This chain joins TRBV5-5 and TRBJ2-1, with D maybe TRBD2 (6 bases). Trimming cost V 0 bases and J 4 bases, with 11 bases left between them. Germline CDR1 reads SGHKS; CDR2 reads YYEKEE (reference sequence). The CDR3 has 15 amino acids. The CDR3 DNA reads TGTGCCAGCAGCTTGGATGTAGCGGCTTACAATGAGCAGTTCTTC. It codes for CASSLDVAAYNEQFF.

This clonotype turned up a few times. This sequence joins TRBV5-1 and TRBJ1-3; no clear D gene. From germline, CDR1 is SGHRS and CDR2 YFSETQ. CDR3 length: 15 residues. Trimming cost V 2 bases and J 0 bases, with 9 bases left between them. CDR3 sequence: CASSFNSVSGNTIYF. The CDR3 DNA follows: TGCGCCAGCAGCTTCAACTCGGTCTCTGGAAACACCATATATTTT.

The gene calls are TRBV20-1 and TRBJ2-2; D is unclear. Germline CDR1 reads DFQATT; CDR2 reads SNEGSKA (reference sequence). The CDR3 runs to 16 residues. The ends were cut back, 1 base at V and 3 bases at J, with 15 bases in the middle. The CDR3 region has the DNA TGCAGTGCTAGAGGCCGAGTCGAAGGTCACACCGGGGAGCTGTTTTTT. It encodes CSARGRVEGHTGELFF.

The CDR3 loop is CASSSAARGTHGYTF. Here the CDR3 DNA reads TGTGCCAGCAGTAGCGCCGCCAGGGGAACCCATGGCTACACCTTC. The V and J genes are TRBV12-3 or TRBV12-4 and TRBJ1-2; a weak D match, TRBD1 (6 bases). The V gene lost 5 bases and the J gene lost 6 bases, with 19 bases spanning the gap. The CDR3 is 15 amino acids.

The rearrangement joins TRBV6-1 to TRBJ2-3, with D possibly called TRBD1 or TRBD2 (6 bases each). This CDR3 is 15 amino acids long. The ends were cut back, 8 bases at V and 1 base at J, with 16 bases in the middle. Germline loops: CDR1 MNHNS, CDR2 SASEGT. The CDR3 reads CASGPLGGGTDTQYF. The CDR3 nucleotides read TGTGCCAGCGGACCCCTGGGGGGCGGCACAGATACGCAGTATTTT.

The rearrangement uses TRBV20-1 and TRBJ2-5; a weak D match, TRBD2 (6 bases). Between the trimmed V and J ends, which lost 5 bases and 5 bases, there was a span of 21 bases. The germline CDR1 and CDR2 sequences are DFQATT and SNEGSKA (reference sequence). The length of the CDR3 is 15 residues. The CDR3 region has the DNA TGCAGTGCTGGTAGTCCGGGACTTGGGTCGGAGACCCAGTACTTC. This codes for CSAGSPGLGSETQYF.

The J gene is TRBJ1-4, the V gene TRBV6-5; unclear D gene. Trimming removed 9 bases at V and 5 bases at J, with 16 bases between. The CDR3 totals 14 residues. In germline, CDR1 is MNHEY, CDR2 SVGAGI. The CDR3, as DNA: TGTGCCAGTTCCCGCGGAGCGAGAAATGAAAAACTGTTTTTT. Translated, it gives CASSRGARNEKLFF.

This clonotype was found many times. The V call is TRBV14, the J call TRBJ2-5; 9 bases map to TRBD2. Germline V lookup: CDR1 SGHDN, CDR2 FVKESK. The CDR3 length is 14 residues. Trimming took 5 bases from V and 5 from J; bases not matched to a gene: 6. CDR3 bases: TGTGCCAGCAGCTTAGCGGGAGTGACGGAGACCCAGTACTTC. Translated, it gives CASSLAGVTETQYF.

This chain connects TRBV11-1 to TRBJ1-4, with no clear D. This CDR3 is 14 amino acids long. Deletions cut 5 bases from V and 6 bases from J, with 13 bases between. Germline-derived CDR1 and CDR2 are SGHAT and FQDESV (reference sequence). The CDR3 region is CASSPTDSHEKLFF. CDR3 in DNA: TGTGCCAGCAGCCCTACGGATTCCCATGAAAAACTGTTTTTT. The variable domain in full, completed from reference TRBV11-1 and TRBJ1-4, reads EAEVAQSPRYKITEKSQAVAFWCDPISGHATLYWYRQILGQGPELLVQFQDESVVDDSQLPKDRFSAERLKGVDSTLKIQPAELGDSAMYLCASSPTDSHEKLFFGSGTQLSVL.

This clonotype was seen repeatedly, ten times or more. The chain employs TRBV18 and TRBJ1-1, with 9 bases matching TRBD1. V shed 3 bases, J shed 5 bases, and the junction held 4 bases outside the gene matches. The CDR3 is 14 residues long. Germline lookup yields CDR1 KGHSH and CDR2 LQKENI. CDR3 nucleotides: TGTGCCAGCTCACCGGGACAGGGAGGGACTGAAGCTTTCTTT. It translates to CASSPGQGGTEAFF. The full variable domain, its missing parts supplied by reference TRBV18 and TRBJ1-1, is NAGVMQNPRHLVRRRGQEARLRCSPMKGHSHVYWYRQLPEEGLKFMVYLQKENIIDESGMPKERFSAEFPKEGPSILRIQQVVRGDSAAYFCASSPGQGGTEAFFGQGTRLTVV.

The chain carries TRBV20-1 and TRBJ2-3, with 8 bases lining up with TRBD1. Germline assignment: CDR1 DFQATT and CDR2 SNEGSKA (reference sequence). The J segment lost 0 bases and the V segment lost 1 base, leaving 6 bases of the junction unmatched. The CDR3 loop spans 16 amino acids. CDR3 sequence: CSARGDRGGSTDTQYF. The DNA for the CDR3 is TGCAGTGCTAGAGGCGACAGGGGCGGAAGCACAGATACGCAGTATTTT.

V is TRBV10-3 and J is TRBJ2-3, with TRBD1 identical over 10 bases. The trim removed 10 bases at V and 1 base at J, leaving 8 bases unmatched. Germline V gene lookup returns CDR1 ENHRY and CDR2 SYGVKD. This CDR3 region has 15 residues. The CDR3 sequence is CATGTGETRTDTQYF. CDR3 sequence (DNA): TGTGCCACTGGGACAGGGGAGACCCGCACAGATACGCAGTATTTT.